In this sample, the clone carrying this T cell receptor beta chain turned up once. Its target is not known. Different DNA sequences within this sample yield the same CDR3. These data are taken from a study of shared clonotypes between healthy human individuals. Study-wide results and caveats: An expected dependence of interdonor clonotype sharing on sequencing depth was noted.

PCR replicates from unsorted PBMC used about 290 ng DNA, and this amount was some 30,000 T cell genomes. Profiled with immunoSEQ multiplex PCR; TCRdb holds only in-frame clones, not every one. Of about half a million clones in the sample, 60% to 80% were seen once. Germline values: CDR1 GTSNPN, CDR2 SVGIG (reference sequence). This CDR3 is built from 17 residues. Trimming took off 0 bases at V and 2 bases at J, with 20 bases between the two ends. Sequencing was carried out using PBMCs. The clonotype was recovered from a woman aged 35 to 49 in good health. Some clones in this sample may be carry-over from other donors' samples. V and J are TRBV30 and TRBJ2-7; D perhaps matches TRBD1 (6 bases). Here the CDR3 reads CAWSVRRQALLTYEQYF. CDR3 in DNA: TGTGCCTGGAGTGTACGCCGACAGGCCCTCCTAACCTACGAGCAGTACTTC.